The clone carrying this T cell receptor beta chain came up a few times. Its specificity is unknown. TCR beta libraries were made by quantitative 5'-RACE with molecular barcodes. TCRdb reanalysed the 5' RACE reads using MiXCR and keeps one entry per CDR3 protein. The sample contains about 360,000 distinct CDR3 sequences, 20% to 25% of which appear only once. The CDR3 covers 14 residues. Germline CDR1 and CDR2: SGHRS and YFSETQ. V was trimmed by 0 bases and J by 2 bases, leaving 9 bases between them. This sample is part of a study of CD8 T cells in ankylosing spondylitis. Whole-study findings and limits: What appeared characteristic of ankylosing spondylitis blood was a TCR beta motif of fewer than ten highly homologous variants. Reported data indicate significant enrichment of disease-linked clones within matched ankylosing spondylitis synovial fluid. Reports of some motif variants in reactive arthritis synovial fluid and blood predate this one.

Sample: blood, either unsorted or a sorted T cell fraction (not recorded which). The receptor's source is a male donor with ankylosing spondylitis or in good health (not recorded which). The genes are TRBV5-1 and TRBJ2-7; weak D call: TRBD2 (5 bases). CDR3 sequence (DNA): TGCGCCAGCAGCTTGGAAGACGGGACCTACGAGCAGTACTTC. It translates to CASSLEDGTYEQYF.